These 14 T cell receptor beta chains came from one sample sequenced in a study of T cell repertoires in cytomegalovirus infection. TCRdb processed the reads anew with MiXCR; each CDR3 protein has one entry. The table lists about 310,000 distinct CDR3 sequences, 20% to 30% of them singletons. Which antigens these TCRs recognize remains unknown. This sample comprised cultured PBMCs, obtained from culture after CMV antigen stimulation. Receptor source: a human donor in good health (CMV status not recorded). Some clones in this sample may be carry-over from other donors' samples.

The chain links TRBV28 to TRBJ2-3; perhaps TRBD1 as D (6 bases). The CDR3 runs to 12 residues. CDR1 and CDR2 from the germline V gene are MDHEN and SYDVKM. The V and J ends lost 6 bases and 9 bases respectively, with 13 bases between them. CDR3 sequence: CASSQGFDTQYF. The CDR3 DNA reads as TGTGCCAGCAGCCAGGGGTTCGACACGCAGTATTTT.

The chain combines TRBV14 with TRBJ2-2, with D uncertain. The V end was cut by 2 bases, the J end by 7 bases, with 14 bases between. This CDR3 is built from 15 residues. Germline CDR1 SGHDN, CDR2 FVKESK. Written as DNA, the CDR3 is TGTGCCAGCAGCCAACAGAGCTTAGGAGTCGGGGAGCTGTTTTTT. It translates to CASSQQSLGVGELFF. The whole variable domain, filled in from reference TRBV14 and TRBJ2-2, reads EAGVTQFPSHSVIEKGQTVTLRCDPISGHDNLYWYRRVMGKEIKFLLHFVKESKQDESGMPNNRFLAERTGGTYSTLKVQPAELEDSGVYFCASSQQSLGVGELFFGEGSRLTVL.

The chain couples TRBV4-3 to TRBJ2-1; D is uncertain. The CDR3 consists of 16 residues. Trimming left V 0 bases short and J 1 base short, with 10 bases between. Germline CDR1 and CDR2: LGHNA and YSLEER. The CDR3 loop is CASSQEHARSYNEQFF. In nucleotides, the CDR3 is TGCGCCAGCAGCCAAGAACATGCTAGGTCCTACAATGAGCAGTTCTTC.

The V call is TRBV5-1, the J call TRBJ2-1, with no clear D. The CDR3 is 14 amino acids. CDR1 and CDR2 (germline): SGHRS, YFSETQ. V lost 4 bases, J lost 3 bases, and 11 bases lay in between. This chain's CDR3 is CASSASLSYNEQFF. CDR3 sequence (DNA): TGCGCCAGCAGCGCCAGCTTGAGCTACAATGAGCAGTTCTTC.

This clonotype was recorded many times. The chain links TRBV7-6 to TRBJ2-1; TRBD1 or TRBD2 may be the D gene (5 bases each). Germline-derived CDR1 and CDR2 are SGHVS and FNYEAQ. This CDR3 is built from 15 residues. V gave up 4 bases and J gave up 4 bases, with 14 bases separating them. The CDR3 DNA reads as TGTGCCAGCAGCTCGGGACGAACCAGATACAATGAGCAGTTCTTC. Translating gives CASSSGRTRYNEQFF.

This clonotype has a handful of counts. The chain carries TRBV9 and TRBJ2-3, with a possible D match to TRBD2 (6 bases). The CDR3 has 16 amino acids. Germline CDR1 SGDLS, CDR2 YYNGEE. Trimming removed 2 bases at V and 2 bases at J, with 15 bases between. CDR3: CASSVSSGFLTDTQYF. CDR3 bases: TGTGCCAGCAGCGTCAGTAGCGGATTCCTCACAGATACGCAGTATTTT.

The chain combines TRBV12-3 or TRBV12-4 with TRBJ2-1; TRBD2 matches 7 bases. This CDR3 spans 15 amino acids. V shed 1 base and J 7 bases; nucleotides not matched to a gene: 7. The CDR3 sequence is CASSLGGLGSNEQFF. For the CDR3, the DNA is TGTGCCAGCAGTTTAGGTGGACTAGGATCAAATGAGCAGTTCTTC.

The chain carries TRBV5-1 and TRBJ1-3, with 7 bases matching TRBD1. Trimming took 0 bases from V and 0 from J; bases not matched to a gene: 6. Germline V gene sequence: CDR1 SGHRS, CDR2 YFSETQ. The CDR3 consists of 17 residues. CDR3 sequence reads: CASSLEGAWDSGNTIYF. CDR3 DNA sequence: TGCGCCAGCAGCTTGGAGGGGGCCTGGGACTCTGGAAACACCATATATTTT.

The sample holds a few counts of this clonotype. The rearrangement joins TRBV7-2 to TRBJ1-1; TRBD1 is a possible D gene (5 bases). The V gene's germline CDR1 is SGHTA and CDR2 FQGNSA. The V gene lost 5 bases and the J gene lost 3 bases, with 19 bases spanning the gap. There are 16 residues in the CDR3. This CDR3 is CASSHTRGRRDTEAFF. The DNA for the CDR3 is TGTGCCAGCAGCCACACAAGGGGTCGAAGGGACACTGAAGCTTTCTTT.

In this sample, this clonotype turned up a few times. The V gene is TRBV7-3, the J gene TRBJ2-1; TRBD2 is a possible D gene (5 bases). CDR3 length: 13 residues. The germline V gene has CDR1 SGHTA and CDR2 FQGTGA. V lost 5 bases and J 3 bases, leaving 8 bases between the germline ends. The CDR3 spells CASSPAVYNEQFF. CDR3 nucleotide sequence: TGTGCCAGCAGCCCAGCGGTCTACAATGAGCAGTTCTTC.

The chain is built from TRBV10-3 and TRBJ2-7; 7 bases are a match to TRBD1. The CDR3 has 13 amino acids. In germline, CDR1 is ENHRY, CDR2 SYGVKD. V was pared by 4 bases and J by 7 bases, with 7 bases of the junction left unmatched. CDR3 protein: CAISGEGGREQYF. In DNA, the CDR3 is TGTGCCATCAGTGGGGAAGGGGGCCGGGAGCAGTACTTC.

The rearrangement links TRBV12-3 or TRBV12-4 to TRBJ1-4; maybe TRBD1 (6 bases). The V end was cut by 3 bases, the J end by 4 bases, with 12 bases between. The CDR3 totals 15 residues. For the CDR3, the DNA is TGTGCCAGCAGTTTTCGGGGGGGCGGTAATGAAAAACTGTTTTTT. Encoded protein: CASSFRGGGNEKLFF.

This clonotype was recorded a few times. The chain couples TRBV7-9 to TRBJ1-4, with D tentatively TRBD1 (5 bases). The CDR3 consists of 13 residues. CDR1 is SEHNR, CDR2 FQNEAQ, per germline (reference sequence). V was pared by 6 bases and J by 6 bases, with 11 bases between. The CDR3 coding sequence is TGTGCCAGCAGTGCAGGGTCTGATGAAAAACTGTTTTTT. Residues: CASSAGSDEKLFF.

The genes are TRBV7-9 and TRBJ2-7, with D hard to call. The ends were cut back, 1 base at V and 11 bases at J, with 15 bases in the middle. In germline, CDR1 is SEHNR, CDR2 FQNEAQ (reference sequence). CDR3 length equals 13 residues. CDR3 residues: CASSLGAESLEYF. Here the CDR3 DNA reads TGTGCCAGCAGCTTAGGGGCTGAATCGCTTGAGTACTTC.